The 10 T cell receptor beta chains reported below all come from one sample, sequenced in a study of preoperative IRX-2 immunotherapy in early breast cancer. Treatment meaning: preoperative locoregional IRX-2 cytokine immunotherapy. Profiling relied on immunoSEQ multiplex PCR, and the TCRdb table lists in-frame clones only, not all of them. The sample includes about 45,000 clones, around 77% of them seen just once. Source: tumor tissue, taken after IRX-2 immunotherapy. All receptors derive from a human donor with breast cancer.

The J gene is TRBJ1-5, the V gene TRBV6-8; TRBD1 agrees at 7 bases. The CDR3 has 14 residues. CDR1 MNHGY and CDR2 SAAAGT come from the germline V gene. After removal of 5 bases from V and 6 bases from J, the junction contained 7 bases not matched to a gene. The CDR3: CASSPGGGGQPQHF. CDR3 nucleotides: TGTGCCAGCAGTCCAGGGGGTGGCGGTCAGCCCCAGCATTTT.

This chain uses TRBV28 with TRBJ2-4; 9 bases fit TRBD2. This CDR3 is built from 15 residues. Trimming at V came to 8 bases and at J to 9 bases, leaving 14 bases not matched to a gene. CDR1 and CDR2 (germline): MDHEN, SYDVKM. The DNA of the CDR3 is TGTGCCAGCGGATTGGCGGGAGGGCGCCAGGGCATTCAGTACTTC. This encodes CASGLAGGRQGIQYF.

V and J are TRBV4-1 and TRBJ2-7; a weak D match, TRBD2 (6 bases). Trimming pared 3 bases from V and 0 bases from J, leaving 15 bases between. The CDR3 runs to 16 residues. CDR1 and CDR2 (germline): MGHRA, YSYEKL. CDR3 loop: CASSQAWDFSSYEQYF. DNA for the CDR3: TGCGCCAGCAGCCAGGCCTGGGACTTCAGCTCCTACGAGCAGTACTTC.

The chain combines TRBV10-3 with TRBJ1-2; 8 bases are shared with TRBD1. Germline values: CDR1 ENHRY, CDR2 SYGVKD. This CDR3 region has 13 residues. V lost 2 bases to trimming and J lost 5 bases; unmatched junction nucleotides: 1. DNA of the CDR3: TGTGCCATCAGTGAGGACAGGGGATATGGCTACACCTTC. Translating it yields CAISEDRGYGYTF.

The chain employs TRBV30 and TRBJ1-4; D is possibly TRBD1 (6 bases). Trimming cost V 0 bases and J 8 bases, with 13 bases left between them. Germline CDR1 GTSNPN, CDR2 SVGIG (reference sequence). The CDR3 consists of 14 residues. CDR3 amino acids: CAWSVGGLEEKLFF. The CDR3 nucleotides are TGTGCCTGGAGTGTGGGGGGCCTTGAGGAAAAACTGTTTTTT.

The rearrangement links TRBV5-1 to TRBJ2-7; TRBD1 aligns across 9 bases. CDR1 and CDR2 (germline): SGHRS, YFSETQ. V shed 4 bases, J shed 2 bases, and the junction held 4 bases outside the gene matches. CDR3 length equals 14 residues. CDR3 in amino acids: CASSEGQGPYEQYF. The CDR3 region has the DNA TGCGCCAGCAGCGAGGGACAGGGACCCTACGAGCAGTACTTC. Based on the CDR3 plus reference TRBV5-1 and TRBJ2-7, the full variable domain is KAGVTQTPRYLIKTRGQQVTLSCSPISGHRSVSWYQQTPGQGLQFLFEYFSETQRNKGNFPGRFSGRQFSNSRSEMNVSTLELGDSALYLCASSEGQGPYEQYFGPGTRLTVT.

The chain has TRBV19 and TRBJ2-2; possibly TRBD1 for D (6 bases). The length of the CDR3 is 15 residues. In germline, CDR1 is LNHDA, CDR2 SQIVND (reference sequence). The V end lost 5 bases, the J end lost 4 bases, and 14 bases lay between the germline ends. The CDR3 is CASSHWTDPTGELFF. The CDR3 coding sequence is TGTGCCAGTAGTCACTGGACAGACCCCACCGGGGAGCTGTTTTTT.

This chain links TRBV11-3 with TRBJ2-3; 16 bases are a match to TRBD2. The CDR3 is made up of 18 amino acids. The V gene's germline CDR1 is SGHNT and CDR2 YENEEA. J was trimmed by 3 bases and V by 4 bases; bases with no gene match: 7. Written as DNA, the CDR3 is TGTGCCAGCAGCTCGGGGACTAGCGGGGGGGCCCGGACAGATACGCAGTATTTT. Protein: CASSSGTSGGARTDTQYF.

This clone was detected many times. The J gene is TRBJ1-6, the V gene TRBV11-3; D remains unclear. Germline CDR1 and CDR2: SGHNT and YENEEA. This CDR3 is 14 amino acids long. V shed 3 bases and J shed 6 bases, with 9 bases lying between them. The CDR3 bases are TGTGCCAGCAGCTTGGATCTATTTAATTCACCCCTCCACTTT. It is translated as CASSLDLFNSPLHF. The full variable domain, with the rest looked up from reference TRBV11-3 and TRBJ1-6, is EAGVVQSPRYKIIEKKQPVAFWCNPISGHNTLYWYLQNLGQGPELLIRYENEEAVDDSQLPKDRFSAERLKGVDSTLKIQPAELGDSAVYLCASSLDLFNSPLHFGNGTRLTVT.

This clone has just a few counts. V usage is TRBV11-3 and J usage is TRBJ1-2; D perhaps matches TRBD1 (6 bases). This CDR3 region has 14 residues. Germline V gene lookup returns CDR1 SGHNT and CDR2 YENEEA. The V gene lost 5 bases and the J gene lost 5 bases, with 15 bases spanning the gap. The CDR3 coding sequence is TGTGCCAGCAGCCGGGACACCGGTGGGTATGGCTACACCTTC. This sequence encodes CASSRDTGGYGYTF. Based on the CDR3 plus reference TRBV11-3 and TRBJ1-2, the full variable domain is EAGVVQSPRYKIIEKKQPVAFWCNPISGHNTLYWYLQNLGQGPELLIRYENEEAVDDSQLPKDRFSAERLKGVDSTLKIQPAELGDSAVYLCASSRDTGGYGYTFGSGTRLTVV.